This TCR beta chain was obtained from a study of OX40 agonist ivuxolimab in advanced cancers. Study background: Subjects had a mean age of roughly 60 years, with a range of 23 to 79; almost 85% were male. Overall study findings and caveats: Expanded clones were, on average, more numerous among CD8+ T cells than CD4+. Certain nonresponding patients likewise had low normalized T-cell clonal expansion. Clonal expansion by week 6 occurred in CD4+ and CD8+ blood T cells (at 0.1 to 3.0 mg/kg).

The CDR3 runs to 14 residues. From germline, CDR1 is MNHEY and CDR2 SMNVEV (reference sequence). Trimming removed 3 bases from V and 4 bases from J, with 10 bases in between. TCRdb keeps only in-frame clones here, not all; method: immunoSEQ multiplex PCR. Of 20,000 to 25,000 clones listed, 83% were seen once; the top ten hold about 8.1%. As to this clone: No antigen is known for it.

The gene calls are TRBV27 and TRBJ2-4; possibly TRBD2 for D (6 bases). The source is an adult with an advanced solid tumor such as melanoma, head and neck, liver or kidney cancer. Sequenced here: CD4+ or CD8+ T cells sorted from blood, sampled in a trial of the OX40 agonist ivuxolimab. The CDR3 DNA follows: TGTGCCAGCAGTTTCGGGGGACCAAAAAACATTCAGTACTTC. This gives the protein CASSFGGPKNIQYF.